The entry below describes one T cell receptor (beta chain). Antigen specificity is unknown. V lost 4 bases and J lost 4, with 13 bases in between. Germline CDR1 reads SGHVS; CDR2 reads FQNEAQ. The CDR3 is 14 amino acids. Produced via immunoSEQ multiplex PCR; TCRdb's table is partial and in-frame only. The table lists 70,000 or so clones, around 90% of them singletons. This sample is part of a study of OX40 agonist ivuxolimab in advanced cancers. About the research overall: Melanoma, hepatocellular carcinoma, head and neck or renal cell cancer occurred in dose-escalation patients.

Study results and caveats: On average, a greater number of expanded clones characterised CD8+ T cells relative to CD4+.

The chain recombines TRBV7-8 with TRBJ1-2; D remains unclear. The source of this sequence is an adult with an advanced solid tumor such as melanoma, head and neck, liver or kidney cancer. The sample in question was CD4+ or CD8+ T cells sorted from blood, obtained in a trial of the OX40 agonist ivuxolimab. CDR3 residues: CASSYIDTSYGYTF. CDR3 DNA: TGTGCCAGCAGCTACATAGACACGTCCTATGGCTACACCTTC.